The present entry profiles one T cell receptor (beta chain) with its context. Per the original methods: Counts of nucleated cells, estimated from reference gene primer amplification, were obtained. Generated by immunoSEQ multiplex PCR, the TCRdb table keeps only in-frame clones and is missing some. V, J and clone size derive from that table, while D and trimming were established from the DNA sequence. The repertoire holds 120,000 or so clones, with about 80% as singletons. These data belong to a study of blood T cell repertoires in COVID-19. About the study: The United States, Italy and Spain supplied acute and convalescent COVID-19 samples. T cells, B-cell-depleted T cells, or PBMCs provided the cDNA or gDNA that served as material.

Deletions cut 4 bases from V and 6 bases from J, with 4 bases between. Looked up from germline, CDR1 is GTSNPN and CDR2 is SVGIG (reference sequence). CDR3 length: 9 residues. This clonotype was sampled from a man in his forties with active or convalescent COVID-19. The chain recombines TRBV30 with TRBJ2-7; D ambiguous. Sequenced material: peripheral blood. In DNA form, the CDR3 reads TGTGCCTGGACTCGCGAGCAGTACTTC. Translation: CAWTREQYF.